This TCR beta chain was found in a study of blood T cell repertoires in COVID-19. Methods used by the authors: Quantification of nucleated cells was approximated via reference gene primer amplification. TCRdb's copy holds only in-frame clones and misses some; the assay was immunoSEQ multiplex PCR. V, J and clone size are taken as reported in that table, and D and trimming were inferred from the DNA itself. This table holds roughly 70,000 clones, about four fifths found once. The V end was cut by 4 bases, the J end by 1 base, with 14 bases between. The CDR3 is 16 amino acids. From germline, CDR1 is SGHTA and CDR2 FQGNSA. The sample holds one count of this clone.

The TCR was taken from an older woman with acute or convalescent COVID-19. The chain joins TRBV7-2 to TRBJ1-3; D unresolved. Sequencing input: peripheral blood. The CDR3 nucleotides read TGTGCCAGCAGCTCGATACATACTACATCTGGAAACACCATATATTTT. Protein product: CASSSIHTTSGNTIYF.